The following is a T cell receptor beta chain sequence with its context. The data are from a study of T cells in Graves' hyperthyroidism and ophthalmopathy. Whole-study context: Once the initial diagnosis was made, peripheral blood was obtained before any treatment.

Looked up from germline, CDR1 is LNHNV and CDR2 is YYDKDF (reference sequence). V shed 3 bases, J shed 6 bases, and the junction held 7 bases outside the gene matches. The CDR3 length is 16 residues. Absent ophthalmopathy progression within 18 months defined stable Graves' hyperthyroidism. Hyperthyroidism had been newly diagnosed in patients aged 18 to 65, and its duration was under 2 months. The study based diagnoses on clinical symptoms, serum thyroxine and TRAb, thyroid ultrasound and orbital computed tomography. Researchers took RNA transcripts and amplified the TCR beta CDR3 regions from them. First-round RT-PCR targeting the TCR CDR3 was performed with the HTBI primer set. MiXCR, applied by TCRdb to the multiplex PCR reads, yields one record per CDR3 protein. The data show about 840,000 distinct CDR3 sequences, over 35% seen once.

Material for sequencing was blood. The TCR was taken from a man aged 18-30 years with Graves' hyperthyroidism. The chain is built from TRBV15 and TRBJ2-7; 14 bases fit TRBD2. The CDR3 DNA reads as TGTGCCACCAGCAGGGAGACTAGCGGGGGGGTAGGCGAGCAGTACTTC. It is translated as CATSRETSGGVGEQYF.